These 5 T cell receptor beta chains came from one sample sequenced in a study of Ad26.COV2.S vaccination and SARS-CoV-2 variants. Specified treatment: around 19 received Ad26.COV2.S at low or high dose, single or two shots; five or six received placebo; per-sample allocation not given. Day 63 following the first vaccine or placebo injection was when the samples were taken. TCRdb's copy holds only in-frame clones and misses some; the assay was immunoSEQ multiplex PCR. The repertoire holds about 350,000 clones, with approximately 84% as singletons. The sequencing used peripheral blood, collected in a trial of Ad26.COV2.S vaccine versus placebo. These receptors all stem from a person between 18 and 65 years old who received the Ad26.COV2.S COVID-19 vaccine or a placebo.

J is TRBJ1-5 and V is TRBV30, with 7 bases aligning to TRBD1. V lost 1 base and J lost 5; bases outside the gene matches: 11. Looked up from germline, CDR1 is GTSNPN and CDR2 is SVGIG (reference sequence). CDR3 length: 16 residues. CDR3 DNA sequence: TGTGCCTGGAGTGACGACCCGACAGGGAACTATCAGCCCCAGCATTTT. Its protein product is CAWSDDPTGNYQPQHF.

The chain has TRBV9 and TRBJ1-3; 9 bases agree with TRBD1. V gave up 0 bases and J gave up 3 bases; unmatched junction bases: 7. The CDR3 extends over 17 amino acids. Germline V gene lookup returns CDR1 SGDLS and CDR2 YYNGEE. The CDR3 here is CASSVAPPGQGGNTIYF. CDR3 nucleotide sequence: TGTGCCAGCAGCGTAGCTCCCCCGGGACAGGGTGGAAACACCATATATTTT.

This clone was observed many times. The chain combines TRBV5-6 with TRBJ1-6, with D perhaps TRBD1 (6 bases). Germline V gene lookup returns CDR1 SGHDT and CDR2 YYEEEE. There are 16 residues in the CDR3. V was clipped by 4 bases and J by 11 bases, with 22 bases between them. This CDR3 reads CASSVVPQGIGTPLHF. In DNA, the CDR3 is TGTGCCAGCAGCGTGGTGCCCCAGGGGATTGGTACACCCCTCCACTTT.

The gene calls are TRBV9 and TRBJ2-3; 9 bases are a match to TRBD2. From germline, CDR1 is SGDLS and CDR2 YYNGEE. V lost 2 bases and J lost 4; bases outside the gene matches: 2. The CDR3 runs 14 residues. Here the CDR3 reads CASSVVAGADTQYF. In DNA form, the CDR3 reads TGTGCCAGCAGCGTCGTAGCGGGAGCAGATACGCAGTATTTT.

This clone was observed a single time. The chain carries TRBV5-1 and TRBJ2-5, with D perhaps matching TRBD1 (5 bases). This CDR3 spans 15 amino acids. Germline V lookup: CDR1 SGHRS, CDR2 YFSETQ. Deletions cut 3 bases from V and 2 bases from J, with 14 bases between. CDR3: CASSSPQGDQETQYF. DNA for the CDR3: TGCGCCAGCAGCTCCCCCCAGGGCGATCAAGAGACCCAGTACTTC.